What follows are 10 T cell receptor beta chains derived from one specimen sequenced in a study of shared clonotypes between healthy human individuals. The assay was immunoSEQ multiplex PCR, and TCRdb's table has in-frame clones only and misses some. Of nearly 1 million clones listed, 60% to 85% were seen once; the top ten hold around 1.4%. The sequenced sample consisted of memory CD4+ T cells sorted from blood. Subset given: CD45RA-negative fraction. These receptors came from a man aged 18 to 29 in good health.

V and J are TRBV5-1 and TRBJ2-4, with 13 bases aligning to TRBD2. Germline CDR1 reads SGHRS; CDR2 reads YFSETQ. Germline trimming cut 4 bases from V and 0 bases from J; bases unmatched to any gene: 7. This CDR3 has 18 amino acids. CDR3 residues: CASSPGTSGNLAKNIQYF. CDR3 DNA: TGCGCCAGCAGCCCGGGGACTAGCGGGAATCTAGCCAAAAACATTCAGTACTTC. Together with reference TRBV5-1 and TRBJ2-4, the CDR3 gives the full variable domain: KAGVTQTPRYLIKTRGQQVTLSCSPISGHRSVSWYQQTPGQGLQFLFEYFSETQRNKGNFPGRFSGRQFSNSRSEMNVSTLELGDSALYLCASSPGTSGNLAKNIQYFGAGTRLSVL.

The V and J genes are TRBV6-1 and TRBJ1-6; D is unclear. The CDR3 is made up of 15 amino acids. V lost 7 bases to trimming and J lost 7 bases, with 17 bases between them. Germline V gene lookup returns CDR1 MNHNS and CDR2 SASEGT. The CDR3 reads CASTSQPGSNSPLHF. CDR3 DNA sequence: TGTGCCAGCACCTCTCAACCGGGATCAAATTCACCCCTCCACTTT.

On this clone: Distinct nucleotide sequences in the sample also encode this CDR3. Here the CDR3 DNA reads TGTGCCAGCTCACCAGGCGGGGACACTGAAGCTTTCTTT. As protein: CASSPGGDTEAFF. The chain carries TRBV18 and TRBJ1-1; D unclear. From germline, CDR1 is KGHSH and CDR2 LQKENI. The CDR3 extends over 13 amino acids. Trimming cost V 2 bases and J 3 bases, with 7 bases left between them.

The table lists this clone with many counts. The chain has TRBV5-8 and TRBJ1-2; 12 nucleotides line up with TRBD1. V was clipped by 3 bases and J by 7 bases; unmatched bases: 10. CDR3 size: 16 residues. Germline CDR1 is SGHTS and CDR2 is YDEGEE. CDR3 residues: CASSSGTGGADRGYTF. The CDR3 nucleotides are TGTGCCAGCAGCTCCGGGACAGGGGGCGCGGATCGTGGCTACACCTTC.

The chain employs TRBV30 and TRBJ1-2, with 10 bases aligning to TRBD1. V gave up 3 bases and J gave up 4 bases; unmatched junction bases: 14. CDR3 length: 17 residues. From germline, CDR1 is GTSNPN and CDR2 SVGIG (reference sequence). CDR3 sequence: CAWRGLTRDRGSYGYTF. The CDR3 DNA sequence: TGTGCCTGGAGAGGCTTGACCCGGGACAGGGGAAGCTATGGCTACACCTTC. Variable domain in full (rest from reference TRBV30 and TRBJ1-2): SQTIHQWPATLVQPVGSPLSLECTVEGTSNPNLYWYRQAAGRGLQLLFYSVGIGQISSEVPQNLSASRPQDRQFILSSKKLLLSDSGFYLCAWRGLTRDRGSYGYTFGSGTRLTVV.

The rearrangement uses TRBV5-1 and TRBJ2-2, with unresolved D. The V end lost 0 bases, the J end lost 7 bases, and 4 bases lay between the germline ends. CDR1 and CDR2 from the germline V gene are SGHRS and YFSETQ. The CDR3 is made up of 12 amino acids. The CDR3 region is CASSLAYGELFF. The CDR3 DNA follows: TGCGCCAGCAGCTTGGCCTACGGGGAGCTGTTTTTT. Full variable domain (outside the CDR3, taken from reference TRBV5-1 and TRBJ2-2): KAGVTQTPRYLIKTRGQQVTLSCSPISGHRSVSWYQQTPGQGLQFLFEYFSETQRNKGNFPGRFSGRQFSNSRSEMNVSTLELGDSALYLCASSLAYGELFFGEGSRLTVL.

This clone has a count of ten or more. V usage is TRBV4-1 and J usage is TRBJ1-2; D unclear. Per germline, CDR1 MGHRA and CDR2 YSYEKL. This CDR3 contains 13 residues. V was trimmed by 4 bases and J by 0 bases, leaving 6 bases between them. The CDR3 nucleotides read TGCGCCAGCAGCCCTACCCCTAACTATGGCTACACCTTC. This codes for CASSPTPNYGYTF.

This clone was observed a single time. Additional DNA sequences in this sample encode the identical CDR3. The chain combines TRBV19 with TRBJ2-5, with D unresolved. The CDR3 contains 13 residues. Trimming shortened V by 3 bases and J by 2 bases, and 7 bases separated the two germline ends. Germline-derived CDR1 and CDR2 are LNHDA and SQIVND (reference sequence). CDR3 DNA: TGTGCCAGTAGTATCGGACGACAAGAGACCCAGTACTTC. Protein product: CASSIGRQETQYF. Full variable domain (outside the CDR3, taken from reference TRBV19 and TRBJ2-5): DGGITQSPKYLFRKEGQNVTLSCEQNLNHDAMYWYRQDPGQGLRLIYYSQIVNDFQKGDIAEGYSVSREKKESFPLTVTSAQKNPTAFYLCASSIGRQETQYFGPGTRLLVL.

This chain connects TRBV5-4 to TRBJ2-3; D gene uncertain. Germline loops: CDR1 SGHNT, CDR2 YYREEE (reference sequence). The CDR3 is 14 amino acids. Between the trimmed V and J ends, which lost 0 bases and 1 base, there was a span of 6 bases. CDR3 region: CASSLGERTDTQYF. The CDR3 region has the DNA TGTGCCAGCAGCTTGGGAGAACGCACAGATACGCAGTATTTT.

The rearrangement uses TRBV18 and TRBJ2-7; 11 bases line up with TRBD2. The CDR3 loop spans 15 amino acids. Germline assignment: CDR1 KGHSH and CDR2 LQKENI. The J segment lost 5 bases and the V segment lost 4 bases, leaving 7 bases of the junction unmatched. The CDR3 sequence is CASSLASGRNNEQYF. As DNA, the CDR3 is TGTGCCAGCTCACTTGCTAGCGGGAGGAACAACGAGCAGTACTTC.